The rows below give T cell receptor beta chains drawn from one sample of a study of T cell changes during pregnancy in multiple sclerosis. Repertoires were generated with immunoSEQ multiplex PCR, while TCRdb's copy carries only in-frame clones and drops some. The sample lists more than 25,000 clones; 91% were seen once. The sequences come from CD8+ T cells from peripheral blood mononuclear cells, collected in the second trimester of pregnancy. These receptors came from a female donor in good health, enrolled as a control in a pregnancy study. CDR3s include the opening cysteine and the closing phenylalanine or tryptophan. The order of the fields is clone size, V gene, D gene, J gene, CDR3 protein, CDR3 DNA. A D gene is named only where the DNA matches it firmly. The size of a clone is reported for some rows only, either as once, few or many, or as a class for expanded clones.

NA	TRBV4-3	TRBD2	TRBJ2-1	CASSQDPGSGGAINNEQFF	TGCGCCAGCAGCCAAGATCCAGGTAGCGGGGGGGCCATAAACAATGAGCAGTTCTTC
NA	TRBV4-2	TRBD1	TRBJ1-4	CASSQDPDREYGEKLFF	TGTGCCAGCAGCCAAGACCCCGACAGGGAGTATGGGGAAAAACTGTTTTTT
few	TRBV4-3	NA	TRBJ1-1	CASSQFRTAGTEAFF	TGCGCCAGCAGCCAGTTCAGGACCGCGGGCACTGAAGCTTTCTTT
NA	TRBV27	TRBD2	TRBJ2-5	CASSLSGLAPQETQYF	TGTGCCAGCAGTTTATCGGGACTAGCGCCCCAAGAGACCCAGTACTTC
NA	TRBV4-1	NA	TRBJ1-1	CASSQDGVMNTEAFF	TGCGCCAGCAGCCAAGACGGGGTGATGAACACTGAAGCTTTCTTT
NA	TRBV4-1	TRBD2	TRBJ2-3	CASSQLGTRVDDTQYF	TGCGCCAGCAGCCAGTTAGGGACTAGAGTTGATGATACGCAGTATTTT
NA	TRBV6-6	TRBD1	TRBJ2-7	CASSYSKGQGHYEQYF	TGTGCCAGCAGTTACTCCAAAGGACAGGGGCACTACGAGCAGTACTTC
NA	TRBV7-6	TRBD1	TRBJ2-5	CASSPGQGEETQYF	TGTGCCAGCAGCCCCGGACAGGGAGAAGAGACCCAGTACTTC
few	TRBV7-9	NA	TRBJ1-6	CASSSDNDNSPLHF	TGTGCCAGCAGTTCGGACAACGACAATTCACCCCTCCACTTT
NA	TRBV4-1	NA	TRBJ1-1	CASSRGYTEAFF	TGCGCCAGCAGCCGCGGGTACACTGAAGCTTTCTTT
NA	TRBV9	NA	TRBJ2-2	CASSVGQNTGELFF	TGTGCCAGCAGCGTCGGACAAAACACCGGGGAGCTGTTTTTT
NA	TRBV7-8	NA	TRBJ2-4	CASSHTTENIQYF	TGTGCCAGCAGCCATACGACAGAAAACATTCAGTACTTC
NA	TRBV7-7	NA	TRBJ2-7	CASSLTASYEQYF	TGTGCTAGCAGCTTAACAGCAAGCTACGAGCAGTACTTC
once	TRBV27	NA	TRBJ1-1	CASSPLWGQAFF	TGTGCCAGCAGTCCCCTCTGGGGGCAAGCTTTCTTT
NA	TRBV27	TRBD1	TRBJ2-7	CASSTQRDRGHEQYF	TGTGCCAGCAGTACCCAACGGGACAGGGGGCACGAGCAGTACTTC
NA	TRBV19	NA	TRBJ2-7	CASSVAMGPSYEQYF	TGTGCCAGTAGTGTTGCGATGGGGCCCTCCTACGAGCAGTACTTC
NA	TRBV4-3	TRBD1	TRBJ2-1	CASSRPGQGVNEQFF	TGCGCCAGCAGCCGACCGGGACAGGGGGTAAATGAGCAGTTCTTC
NA	TRBV27	TRBD2	TRBJ2-1	CASTQRGNYNEQFF	TGTGCCAGCACCCAGCGGGGGAACTACAATGAGCAGTTCTTC
NA	TRBV5-6	TRBD1	TRBJ1-2	CASSKLQGLLNYGYTF	TGTGCCAGCAGCAAGCTACAGGGGTTACTTAACTATGGCTACACCTTC
few	TRBV19	NA	TRBJ1-1	CSRVGESCTEAFF	TGTTCCAGAGTAGGGGAATCTTGCACTGAAGCTTTCTTT
NA	TRBV10-3	TRBD1	TRBJ1-2	CAIQGPDSYGYTF	TGTGCCATACAGGGGCCCGACAGCTATGGCTACACCTTC
NA	TRBV27	TRBD1	TRBJ1-1	CASSSRTGATEAFF	TGTGCCAGCAGTTCCAGGACAGGGGCCACTGAAGCTTTCTTT
NA	TRBV11-2	NA	TRBJ2-7	CSVAAFYEQYF	TGCAGTGTAGCCGCCTTCTACGAGCAGTACTTC
NA	TRBV4-2	NA	TRBJ1-2	CASSQGLEANYGYTF	TGTGCCAGCAGCCAAGGTCTCGAGGCTAACTATGGCTACACCTTC
NA	TRBV30	TRBD1	TRBJ2-1	CAWRHRGLPLNEQFF	TGTGCCTGGAGACACAGGGGGCTGCCCCTAAATGAGCAGTTCTTC
NA	TRBV27	NA	TRBJ1-2	CASSPRQALTYGYTF	TGTGCCAGCAGCCCTAGACAGGCGTTAACCTATGGCTACACCTTC
NA	TRBV5-4	TRBD2	TRBJ2-3	CASSGESPAGGSTDTQYF	TGTGCCAGCAGCGGTGAAAGCCCAGCGGGGGGTTCCACAGATACGCAGTATTTT
NA	TRBV27	NA	TRBJ2-2	CASSPQLNTGELFF	TGTGCCAGCAGTCCCCAGTTGAACACCGGGGAGCTGTTTTTT
medium-sized	TRBV7-9	NA	TRBJ1-1	CASSSLNENTEAFF	TGTGCCAGCAGCTCTCTAAACGAGAACACTGAAGCTTTCTTT
NA	TRBV5-8	TRBD2	TRBJ2-3	CASSQEIASGPRHTQYF	TGTGCCAGCAGCCAAGAGATCGCTAGCGGTCCTAGGCATACGCAGTATTTT
NA	TRBV5-4	TRBD2	TRBJ2-3	CASSLGTSGGDTQYF	TGTGCCAGCAGCTTGGGGACTAGCGGGGGAGATACGCAGTATTTT
NA	TRBV6-1	NA	TRBJ2-5	CASSEIGQGLQETQYF	TGTGCCAGCAGTGAAATTGGTCAGGGCCTCCAAGAGACCCAGTACTTC
NA	TRBV7-9	TRBD1	TRBJ1-6	CASSLSGTGGDSPLHF	TGTGCCAGCAGCTTATCGGGGACAGGGGGCGATTCACCCCTCCACTTT
NA	TRBV9	NA	TRBJ1-1	CASSVGRVGTEAFF	TGTGCCAGCAGCGTAGGCAGGGTAGGCACTGAAGCTTTCTTT
once	TRBV27	TRBD1	TRBJ2-7	CASSGTGSDEQYF	TGTGCCAGCAGTGGGACAGGATCCGACGAGCAGTACTTC
NA	TRBV5-6	NA	TRBJ2-3	CASRSTGTSYTDTQYF	TGTGCCAGCAGGAGTACCGGGACTTCTTATACAGATACGCAGTATTTT
NA	TRBV5-6	NA	TRBJ2-7	CASSSEGLSSYEQYF	TGTGCCAGCAGCTCCGAGGGACTGAGCTCCTACGAGCAGTACTTC
NA	TRBV27	TRBD1	TRBJ1-1	CASGTGGEGTEAFF	TGTGCCAGCGGGACAGGGGGCGAAGGAACTGAAGCTTTCTTT
NA	TRBV6-1	TRBD1	TRBJ1-4	CASTRLTGINEKLFF	TGTGCCAGCACCCGATTGACAGGGATTAATGAAAAACTGTTTTTT
NA	TRBV6-5	NA	TRBJ1-2	CASSLTGVRESYGYTF	TGTGCCAGCAGTTTGACGGGGGTCAGGGAGAGCTATGGCTACACCTTC
NA	TRBV19	TRBD2	TRBJ2-1	CASSTRTSGGLNEQFF	TGTGCCAGTAGTACGCGGACTAGCGGGGGACTGAATGAGCAGTTCTTC
NA	TRBV6-6	TRBD1	TRBJ2-7	CASSYPERTGDDEQYF	TGTGCCAGCAGTTACCCCGAAAGGACAGGCGACGACGAGCAGTACTTC
NA	TRBV14	TRBD2	TRBJ2-7	CASSQGGETSGIPSYEQYF	TGTGCCAGCAGCCAAGGGGGGGAGACTAGCGGTATTCCCTCCTACGAGCAGTACTTC
NA	TRBV6-1	TRBD1	TRBJ2-6	CASGTGGSGANVLTF	TGTGCCAGCGGGACAGGGGGCTCTGGGGCCAACGTCCTGACTTTC
NA	TRBV7-9	NA	TRBJ2-3	CASSQTKHGSDTQYF	TGTGCCAGCAGCCAGACTAAACATGGCTCAGATACGCAGTATTTT
NA	TRBV30	NA	TRBJ2-3	CAWSVASGTDTQYF	TGTGCCTGGAGTGTGGCTAGCGGCACAGATACGCAGTATTTT
once	TRBV19	NA	TRBJ2-4	CASSIDLRGGRSNIQYF	TGTGCCAGTAGTATAGATCTCCGCGGAGGGAGGTCAAACATTCAGTACTTC
NA	TRBV7-8	NA	TRBJ1-5	CASSLVVGGGQPQHF	TGTGCCAGCAGCTTAGTTGTAGGCGGAGGGCAGCCCCAGCATTTT
NA	TRBV6-1	NA	TRBJ2-7	CASSTRDLYEQYF	TGTGCCAGCAGTACTAGGGATCTCTACGAGCAGTACTTC
NA	TRBV28	TRBD1	TRBJ1-2	CASSLPRDRVGYTF	TGTGCCAGCAGCCTCCCCCGGGACAGGGTTGGCTACACCTTC
NA	TRBV2	NA	TRBJ1-1	CASSYKNTEAFF	TGTGCCAGCAGTTACAAGAACACTGAAGCTTTCTTT
NA	TRBV2	NA	TRBJ1-4	CADRDTHEKLFF	TGTGCTGACCGGGACACCCATGAAAAACTGTTTTTT
NA	TRBV12-5	NA	TRBJ2-2	CASGLVSTGVNTGELFF	TGTGCTAGTGGTTTGGTCTCGACTGGCGTGAACACCGGGGAGCTGTTTTTT